The next 20 T cell receptor beta chains were all read from a single sample in a study of cytomegalovirus exposure and HLA in healthy donors. The primer mix had 60 Vbeta and 13 Jbeta primers. Sequenced by immunoSEQ multiplex PCR; TCRdb stores in-frame clones only, minus some. This table holds 170,000 or so clones, around three quarters found once. The sequencing sample was made of PBMCs. These receptors were taken from a middle-aged woman in good health and CMV-seronegative.

The chain recombines TRBV4-2 with TRBJ1-4; D not resolved. This CDR3 comprises 15 residues. V was pared by 4 bases and J by 4 bases, with 13 bases between. CDR1 LGHNA and CDR2 YNFKEQ come from the germline V gene. CDR3 amino acids: CASSPVTGNNEKLFF. DNA of the CDR3: TGTGCCAGCAGCCCAGTGACGGGAAATAATGAAAAACTGTTTTTT.

The chain uses TRBV5-1 and TRBJ2-7; possible D gene TRBD1, 5 bases. The V end was cut by 0 bases, the J end by 3 bases, with 7 bases between. Per germline, CDR1 SGHRS and CDR2 YFSETQ. This CDR3 comprises 13 residues. The CDR3 coding sequence is TGCGCCAGCAGCTTGGACAGGAGCTACGAGCAGTACTTC. Protein sequence: CASSLDRSYEQYF.

This clone was picked up one time. The CDR3: CASSQVSGGMYEQYF. CDR3 nucleotide sequence: TGTGCCAGCAGCCAAGTAAGCGGGGGAATGTACGAGCAGTACTTC. The J gene is TRBJ2-7, the V gene TRBV4-2; 8 nucleotides agree with TRBD2. The germline CDR1 and CDR2 sequences are LGHNA and YNFKEQ. Trimming at V came to 1 base and at J to 4 bases, leaving 6 bases not matched to a gene. The CDR3 is made up of 15 amino acids.

CDR3 region: CAGTTSNQPQHF. CDR3 DNA sequence: TGTGCGGGGACAACTAGCAATCAGCCCCAGCATTTT. V and J are TRBV28 and TRBJ1-5; possibly TRBD1 for D (6 bases). The germline V gene encodes CDR1 MDHEN and CDR2 SYDVKM. The CDR3 totals 12 residues.

This clone was detected only a few times. The chain employs TRBV5-1 and TRBJ1-2, with TRBD1 matching 8 bases. The junction had 6 bases not matched to a gene; V was cut back by 7 bases and J by 1 base. The germline V gene encodes CDR1 SGHRS and CDR2 YFSETQ. There are 14 residues in the CDR3. The CDR3 loop reads CASSSTGVNYGYTF. CDR3 bases: TGCGCCAGCTCGTCGACAGGGGTTAACTATGGCTACACCTTC.

This clone was recorded once. V and J are TRBV5-1 and TRBJ1-1; tentative D call: TRBD1 (6 bases). The length of the CDR3 is 16 residues. Trimming cost V 0 bases and J 1 base, with 13 bases left between them. In germline, CDR1 is SGHRS, CDR2 YFSETQ. The CDR3 protein is CASSLGVDRRNTEAFF. CDR3 nucleotides: TGCGCCAGCAGCTTGGGGGTGGACAGAAGGAACACTGAAGCTTTCTTT. Variable domain in full (rest from reference TRBV5-1 and TRBJ1-1): KAGVTQTPRYLIKTRGQQVTLSCSPISGHRSVSWYQQTPGQGLQFLFEYFSETQRNKGNFPGRFSGRQFSNSRSEMNVSTLELGDSALYLCASSLGVDRRNTEAFFGQGTRLTVV.

The chain is built from TRBV5-4 and TRBJ2-7; TRBD2 matches at 7 bases. J gave up 1 base and V 4 bases, and 11 bases lay outside the gene matches. CDR1 and CDR2 (germline): SGHNT, YYREEE (reference sequence). CDR3 length equals 16 residues. The CDR3 loop reads CASSPISSGGSYEQYF. The CDR3 region has the DNA TGTGCCAGCAGCCCTATCTCTTCGGGGGGATCCTACGAGCAGTACTTC. The complete variable domain, with remaining parts taken from reference TRBV5-4 and TRBJ2-7, reads ETGVTQSPTHLIKTRGQQVTLRCSSQSGHNTVSWYQQALGQGPQFIFQYYREEENGRGNFPPRFSGLQFPNYSSELNVNALELDDSALYLCASSPISSGGSYEQYFGPGTRLTVT.

The rearrangement links TRBV6-1 to TRBJ2-7; 8 nucleotides align to TRBD1. The CDR3 sequence is 14 residues long. Per the germline V gene, CDR1 is MNHNS and CDR2 is SASEGT. V lost 4 bases, J lost 5 bases, and 7 bases stayed unmatched. The CDR3 reads CASSVQGAIDEQYF. DNA of the CDR3: TGTGCCAGCAGTGTGCAGGGGGCAATCGACGAGCAGTACTTC.

The chain is built from TRBV6-7 and TRBJ1-4; 7 nucleotides line up with TRBD1. TRBV6-7 is annotated as an ORF whose role is uncertain. Trimming at V came to 8 bases and at J to 8 bases, leaving 11 bases not matched to a gene. This CDR3 is 14 amino acids long. CDR3 region: CASLNQGVTEKLFF. For the CDR3, the DNA is TGTGCCAGCTTAAACCAGGGGGTAACGGAAAAACTGTTTTTT.

The V gene is TRBV10-1, the J gene TRBJ2-7; D not certain. Germline loops: CDR1 WNHNN, CDR2 SYGVQD (reference sequence). Trimming removed 0 bases at V and 0 bases at J, with 6 bases between. There are 14 residues in the CDR3. As DNA, the CDR3 is TGCGCCAGCAGTGAGTCTGGCGGCTCCTACGAGCAGTACTTC. Amino acids: CASSESGGSYEQYF.

The chain uses TRBV7-2 and TRBJ2-2; TRBD2 matches at 9 bases. This CDR3 is 16 amino acids long. V dropped 4 bases and J dropped 4; count of bases not matched to a gene: 7. CDR1 is SGHTA and CDR2 is FQGNSA in the germline V gene. The CDR3 region is CASSSQAGGPTGELFF. The CDR3 nucleotides are TGTGCCAGCAGCTCCCAGGCGGGGGGGCCCACCGGGGAGCTGTTTTTT.

J is TRBJ1-6 and V is TRBV5-4; maybe TRBD1 (5 bases). The CDR3 spans 16 residues. Trimming cost V 2 bases and J 8 bases, with 17 bases left between them. In germline, CDR1 is SGHNT, CDR2 YYREEE (reference sequence). CDR3 protein: CASSLSMGPLHSPLHF. The CDR3 bases are TGTGCCAGCAGCTTATCTATGGGGCCACTTCATTCACCCCTCCACTTT.

This clone appeared a single time. This rearrangement joins TRBV19 to TRBJ1-2; D gene unclear. V was trimmed by 9 bases and J by 4 bases, leaving 12 bases between them. The CDR3 loop spans 12 amino acids. Per germline, CDR1 LNHDA and CDR2 SQIVND (reference sequence). CDR3 residues: CASARWSYGYTF. The CDR3 DNA sequence: TGTGCCAGCGCGAGATGGAGCTATGGCTACACCTTC. Drawing the rest from reference TRBV19 and TRBJ1-2, the complete variable domain is DGGITQSPKYLFRKEGQNVTLSCEQNLNHDAMYWYRQDPGQGLRLIYYSQIVNDFQKGDIAEGYSVSREKKESFPLTVTSAQKNPTAFYLCASARWSYGYTFGSGTRLTVV.

The CDR3 coding sequence is TGTGCCAGCAGCTCTAGCCCGCACGGAGGGCCCCAGCATTTT. It yields the protein CASSSSPHGGPQHF. V is TRBV11-2 and J is TRBJ1-5; D is unresolved. Trimming shortened V by 4 bases and J by 9 bases, and 16 bases separated the two germline ends. From germline, CDR1 is SGHAT and CDR2 FQNNGV. The CDR3 runs to 14 residues.

V gene TRBV5-1 combines with J gene TRBJ2-1, with 7 bases fitting TRBD1. The CDR3 is 13 residues long. The ends lost 2 bases at V and 6 bases at J; junction bases unmatched: 2. The V gene's germline CDR1 is SGHRS and CDR2 YFSETQ. The CDR3 loop is CASSLQGFNEQFF. CDR3 DNA: TGCGCCAGCAGCTTACAGGGGTTCAATGAGCAGTTCTTC.

This clone was seen a few times. The chain uses TRBV4-1 and TRBJ2-3; no definite D call. V lost 3 bases and J 2 bases, leaving 9 bases between the germline ends. Per the germline V gene, CDR1 is MGHRA and CDR2 is YSYEKL. The CDR3 extends over 14 amino acids. CDR3 DNA: TGCGCCAGCAGCCAGAGGAATCCCACAGATACGCAGTATTTT. It codes for CASSQRNPTDTQYF.

The rearrangement uses TRBV6-1 and TRBJ1-1; D remains ambiguous. Trimming removed 7 bases from V and 5 bases from J, with 14 bases in between. From germline, CDR1 is MNHNS and CDR2 SASEGT. This CDR3 region has 13 residues. CDR3: CASITGSGTEAFF. The CDR3 DNA reads TGTGCCAGCATTACGGGGAGTGGGACTGAAGCTTTCTTT.

The chain employs TRBV10-3 and TRBJ2-1, with D possibly TRBD1 on 5 matching bases. V lost 3 bases, J lost 7 bases, and 10 bases lay in between. This CDR3 contains 13 residues. Germline lookup yields CDR1 ENHRY and CDR2 SYGVKD. DNA of the CDR3: TGTGCCATCAGTGATCGACAGTCTAATGAGCAGTTCTTC. Protein sequence: CAISDRQSNEQFF.

On this clone itself: The sample carries other DNA sequences with the same CDR3. This chain connects TRBV4-2 to TRBJ2-2; 12 bases align to TRBD2. This CDR3 is 17 amino acids long. In germline, CDR1 is LGHNA, CDR2 YNFKEQ. J gave up 5 bases and V 1 base, and 5 bases lay outside the gene matches. The CDR3, as DNA: TGTGCCAGCAGCCAAGGACTAGCGGGGGCCTATACCGGGGAGCTGTTTTTT. Amino acids: CASSQGLAGAYTGELFF.

The chain recombines TRBV5-4 with TRBJ1-2; possibly TRBD1 for D (6 bases). This CDR3 is 14 amino acids long. The V end lost 5 bases, the J end lost 4 bases, and 15 bases lay between the germline ends. CDR1 is SGHNT and CDR2 is YYREEE in the germline V gene (reference sequence). The CDR3 sequence is CASRINREGYGYTF. As DNA, the CDR3 is TGTGCCAGCAGGATCAACAGGGAGGGCTATGGCTACACCTTC.